The 8 T cell receptor beta chains below all came from one sample that was sequenced in a study of T cell changes during pregnancy in multiple sclerosis (dated by TCRdb to about 2019). Library prep was done by the immunoSEQ multiplex PCR assay. Not all clones reach the TCRdb copy of this immuneACCESS table, which keeps in-frame sequences only. Checked studies attribute under half of the gap to unresolved V genes and leave the rest unexplained. Across this sample there are more than 35,000 clones, with about nine tenths seen only once. Around 10% of the sample belongs to the ten largest clones. This material consisted of CD8+ T cells from peripheral blood mononuclear cells, taken after pregnancy. The receptors were sampled from a female donor with multiple sclerosis, enrolled in a pregnancy study.

The chain has TRBV7-6 and TRBJ2-5, with D possibly matching TRBD2 (6 bases). This CDR3 has 14 amino acids. The germline CDR1 and CDR2 sequences are SGHVS and FNYEAQ. V lost 1 base, J lost 5 bases, and 11 bases lay in between. The CDR3 DNA sequence: TGTGCCAGCAGCTTAGGCGGAGGGAGGGAGACCCAGTACTTC. Its translation is CASSLGGGRETQYF.

This sequence joins TRBV30 and TRBJ2-5; 10 nucleotides match TRBD2. The CDR3 length is 15 residues. The germline gives CDR1 GTSNPN, CDR2 SVGIG (reference sequence). V was pared by 3 bases and J by 4 bases, with 8 bases of the junction left unmatched. This CDR3 is CAWSASGRVGETQYF. The CDR3 DNA reads as TGTGCCTGGAGCGCAAGCGGGAGGGTAGGAGAGACCCAGTACTTC.

The rearrangement uses TRBV4-3 and TRBJ2-7; 9 bases align to TRBD1. V lost 4 bases to trimming and J lost 6 bases; unmatched junction nucleotides: 7. The CDR3 extends over 14 amino acids. The germline gives CDR1 LGHNA, CDR2 YSLEER. For the CDR3, the DNA is TGCGCCAGCAGCCCCACAGGGGGCGAAGGCGAGCAGTACTTC. Protein: CASSPTGGEGEQYF.

This chain uses TRBV4-2 with TRBJ1-1; tentative D call: TRBD1 (6 bases). V gave up 0 bases and J gave up 0 bases, with 14 bases separating them. The CDR3 extends over 17 amino acids. Germline CDR1 reads LGHNA; CDR2 reads YNFKEQ. The CDR3 loop reads CASSQDAGWDMNTEAFF. CDR3 bases: TGTGCCAGCAGCCAAGATGCCGGGTGGGACATGAACACTGAAGCTTTCTTT.

A word on this clone: The junction departs from the called germline gene at one end, perhaps through a read error. This chain links TRBV27 with TRBJ1-1; TRBD1 aligns across 8 bases. Germline V lookup: CDR1 MNHEY, CDR2 SMNVEV (reference sequence). The CDR3 consists of 14 residues. The CDR3 here is CARSSGQANTEAFF. The CDR3 DNA reads TGTGCCCGCAGTTCGGGACAGGCCAACACTGAAGCTTTCTTT.

V is TRBV9 and J is TRBJ1-5; no clear D. CDR1 SGDLS and CDR2 YYNGEE come from the germline V gene. The CDR3 runs 14 residues. Trimming left V 7 bases short and J 2 bases short, with 13 bases between. The CDR3 region has the DNA TGTGCCAGCGGTAGAGGGTGGGGCAATCAGCCCCAGCATTTT. Translating gives CASGRGWGNQPQHF.

This clone was observed a single time. The genes are TRBV7-8 and TRBJ1-2; 7 bases align to TRBD1. This CDR3 is built from 14 residues. Looked up from germline, CDR1 is SGHVS and CDR2 is FQNEAQ. V trimming: 5 bases; J trimming: 6 bases; junction bases outside the gene matches: 9. This CDR3 reads CASSRTGPADGYTF. For the CDR3, the DNA is TGTGCCAGCAGCCGGACAGGACCCGCGGATGGCTACACCTTC.

In this sample, this clone turned up a few times. The chain links TRBV4-3 to TRBJ2-1; D unresolved. This CDR3 spans 16 amino acids. Germline V CDR1 and CDR2: LGHNA, YSLEER. Trimming left V 0 bases short and J 2 bases short, with 11 bases between. CDR3 protein: CASSQEAAAPYNEQFF. In DNA form, the CDR3 reads TGCGCCAGCAGCCAAGAGGCGGCGGCCCCCTACAATGAGCAGTTCTTC.